A single sample gave rise to the 30 T cell receptor beta chains below, sequenced in a study of cytomegalovirus exposure and HLA in healthy donors. Primers for the PCR totalled 60 Vbeta and 13 Jbeta. The data were produced by immunoSEQ multiplex PCR, yet TCRdb's version contains in-frame clones alone and is incomplete. The sample contains about 99,000 clones, more than 75% of which appear only once. The sequenced sample consisted of PBMCs. These receptors all come from a woman between 18 and 29 years old in good health and CMV-seropositive.

In its sample, this clone was seen once. V gene TRBV5-1 combines with J gene TRBJ1-1, with D perhaps TRBD1 (5 bases). The germline gives CDR1 SGHRS, CDR2 YFSETQ. V was pared by 0 bases and J by 3 bases, with 15 bases between. The CDR3 extends over 16 amino acids. The CDR3 region has the DNA TGCGCCAGCAGCTTGGGGGGGGGAAAAGTACACACTGAAGCTTTCTTT. As protein: CASSLGGGKVHTEAFF.

V is TRBV18 and J is TRBJ2-7, with D uncertain. Looked up from germline, CDR1 is KGHSH and CDR2 is LQKENI. This CDR3 is built from 15 residues. Trimming cost V 3 bases and J 0 bases, with 12 bases left between them. The DNA of the CDR3 is TGTGCCAGCTCACCGGGCAGCTTAAACTCCTACGAGCAGTACTTC. Translation gives CASSPGSLNSYEQYF.

This chain links TRBV27 with TRBJ2-6, with TRBD1 identical over 7 bases. The length of the CDR3 is 18 residues. With V trimmed by 3 bases and J by 0 bases, 8 bases remained unmatched. Germline assignment: CDR1 MNHEY and CDR2 SMNVEV (reference sequence). The CDR3 sequence is CASSFFTGASSGANVLTF. The CDR3 DNA reads as TGTGCCAGCAGTTTTTTTACAGGGGCAAGCTCTGGGGCCAACGTCCTGACTTTC.

The V and J genes are TRBV7-9 and TRBJ2-7, with TRBD1 matching over 9 bases. The J segment lost 2 bases and the V segment lost 5 bases, leaving 7 bases of the junction unmatched. Germline CDR1 reads SEHNR; CDR2 reads FQNEAQ (reference sequence). The CDR3 is 15 residues long. In DNA, the CDR3 is TGTGCCAGCAGCGGACCCGGGACAGGGACCTACGAGCAGTACTTC. Its translation is CASSGPGTGTYEQYF.

The gene calls are TRBV5-1 and TRBJ2-3; D is unresolved. The ends were cut back, 0 bases at V and 0 bases at J, with 11 bases in the middle. Germline CDR1 reads SGHRS; CDR2 reads YFSETQ. This CDR3 has 16 amino acids. The CDR3 sequence: CASSLESLTSTDTQYF. The DNA for the CDR3 is TGCGCCAGCAGCTTGGAAAGTCTAACCAGCACAGATACGCAGTATTTT.

This clone was seen more than once but under ten times. The chain joins TRBV15 to TRBJ2-3; 9 bases line up with TRBD2. The CDR3 runs 16 residues. The germline gives CDR1 LNHNV, CDR2 YYDKDF (reference sequence). Trimming at V came to 5 bases and at J to 2 bases, leaving 8 bases not matched to a gene. The CDR3 coding sequence is TGTGCCACCAGCGGCCCTGGACTAGCGACCACAGATACGCAGTATTTT. This sequence encodes CATSGPGLATTDTQYF. Full variable domain (missing parts from reference TRBV15 and TRBJ2-3): DAMVIQNPRYQVTQFGKPVTLSCSQTLNHNVMYWYQQKSSQAPKLLFHYYDKDFNNEADTPDNFQSRRPNTSFCFLDIRSPGLGDTAMYLCATSGPGLATTDTQYFGPGTRLTVL.

This clone has only a few counts. This rearrangement joins TRBV5-5 to TRBJ1-5; perhaps TRBD1 as D (6 bases). V was cut by 0 bases and J by 7 bases, with 14 bases left in between. The germline CDR1 and CDR2 sequences are SGHKS and YYEKEE (reference sequence). The CDR3 runs to 15 residues. The CDR3 loop is CASSLGQAIGQPQHF. CDR3 coding DNA: TGTGCCAGCAGCTTGGGACAGGCAATAGGACAGCCCCAGCATTTT.

This chain joins TRBV27 and TRBJ2-5, with 8 positions matching TRBD2. Per the germline V gene, CDR1 is MNHEY and CDR2 is SMNVEV (reference sequence). The junction had 16 bases not matched to a gene; V was cut back by 5 bases and J by 2 bases. The CDR3 is made up of 18 amino acids. CDR3 sequence reads: CASSPTTPVTSDQETQYF. The CDR3, as DNA: TGTGCCAGCAGTCCTACCACCCCTGTGACTAGCGATCAAGAGACCCAGTACTTC.

This sequence joins TRBV6-5 and TRBJ2-1; D gene uncertain. Germline CDR1 MNHEY, CDR2 SVGAGI. The CDR3 runs 16 residues. The germline V and J ends were trimmed by 4 bases and 0 bases, with 13 bases remaining between them. CDR3: CASSSPDPSSYNEQFF. The CDR3 DNA reads TGTGCCAGCAGTTCCCCCGATCCTAGCTCCTACAATGAGCAGTTCTTC.

CDR3 protein: CSARGESSYEQYF. The CDR3 DNA follows: TGCAGCGCGCGGGGGGAGAGCTCCTACGAGCAGTACTTC. The rearrangement uses TRBV29-1 and TRBJ2-7; 8 positions match TRBD2. The CDR3 loop spans 13 amino acids. V trimming: 7 bases; J trimming: 0 bases; junction bases outside the gene matches: 5. Germline lookup yields CDR1 SQVTM and CDR2 ANQGSEA.

This clone was found once. The chain is built from TRBV5-1 and TRBJ2-1; 9 nucleotides match TRBD2. Germline V gene data show CDR1 as SGHRS and CDR2 as YFSETQ. The junction had 15 bases not matched to a gene; V was cut back by 5 bases and J by 0 bases. The CDR3 consists of 19 residues. CDR3: CASSHGTRGGPSSYNEQFF. CDR3 nucleotide sequence: TGCGCCAGCAGTCACGGAACGCGGGGGGGCCCGAGCTCCTACAATGAGCAGTTCTTC.

The CDR3 loop is CASSIVGRGRSNYGYTF. CDR3 DNA: TGTGCCAGTAGTATAGTAGGCAGGGGAAGAAGTAACTATGGCTACACCTTC. The rearrangement uses TRBV19 and TRBJ1-2, with a weak D call TRBD1 (6 bases). CDR3 length: 17 amino acids. CDR1 is LNHDA and CDR2 is SQIVND in the germline V gene (reference sequence). V lost 1 base to trimming and J lost 1 base, with 16 bases between them.

The J gene is TRBJ1-5, the V gene TRBV15; 8 nucleotides agree with TRBD1. The V and J ends lost 2 bases and 0 bases, in that order; junction bases with no gene match: 12. The CDR3 loop spans 19 amino acids. Germline V gene sequence: CDR1 LNHNV, CDR2 YYDKDF (reference sequence). The CDR3 DNA sequence: TGTGCCACCAGCAGACCATCCGGGACAGGCAAATATAGCAATCAGCCCCAGCATTTT. Protein sequence: CATSRPSGTGKYSNQPQHF.

The CDR3 coding sequence is TGCAGCTCAAGCCCAGGGTGGGGAATGAACACTGAAGCTTTCTTT. Protein sequence: CSSSPGWGMNTEAFF. The chain recombines TRBV29-1 with TRBJ1-1; D is perhaps TRBD1 (5 bases). In germline, CDR1 is SQVTM, CDR2 ANQGSEA. This CDR3 has 15 amino acids. V was shortened by 8 bases and J by 0 bases, with 19 bases between the two germline ends. The whole variable domain, remainder taken from reference TRBV29-1 and TRBJ1-1, is SAVISQKPSRDICQRGTSLTIQCQVDSQVTMMFWYRQQPGQSLTLIATANQGSEATYESGFVIDKFPISRPNLTFSTLTVSNMSPEDSSIYLCSSSPGWGMNTEAFFGQGTRLTVV.

The rearrangement joins TRBV15 to TRBJ2-7; maybe TRBD2 (7 bases). V lost 3 bases to trimming and J lost 6 bases, with 15 bases between them. Per the germline V gene, CDR1 is LNHNV and CDR2 is YYDKDF (reference sequence). CDR3 length equals 14 residues. CDR3 bases: TGTGCCACCAGCAGTAGGGGGGAGGGCGGCGAGCAGTACTTC. It yields the protein CATSSRGEGGEQYF.

In nucleotides, the CDR3 is TGCGCCAGCAGCCTCTACAGGGGGCCCACAGATACGCAGTATTTT. Translation: CASSLYRGPTDTQYF. This rearrangement joins TRBV4-1 to TRBJ2-3, with 9 bases lining up with TRBD1. Germline V gene data show CDR1 as MGHRA and CDR2 as YSYEKL. Trimming at V came to 4 bases and at J to 2 bases, leaving 4 bases not matched to a gene. The CDR3 spans 15 residues.

The DNA of the CDR3 is TGCGCCAGCAGCCCCGACAGGGCCCAAGCTTTCTTT. It translates to CASSPDRAQAFF. This rearrangement joins TRBV5-1 to TRBJ1-1; 7 nucleotides agree with TRBD1. Germline V gives CDR1 SGHRS, CDR2 YFSETQ. J lost 9 bases, V lost 4 bases, and 6 bases had no gene match. The CDR3 totals 12 residues.

The chain is built from TRBV18 and TRBJ2-3; TRBD2 is a possible D gene (5 bases). Germline CDR1 reads KGHSH; CDR2 reads LQKENI. The CDR3 loop spans 14 amino acids. With 6 bases removed from V and 0 bases from J, the gap between germline ends came to 10 bases. Here the CDR3 reads CASSGGSSTDTQYF. The CDR3 DNA sequence: TGTGCCAGCTCCGGAGGCAGTAGCACAGATACGCAGTATTTT.

The rearrangement links TRBV6-5 to TRBJ1-3; possible D gene TRBD1, 5 bases. The CDR3 contains 15 residues. CDR1 is MNHEY, CDR2 SVGAGI, per germline. Trimming left V 5 bases short and J 2 bases short, with 13 bases between. CDR3 sequence (DNA): TGTGCCAGCAGTCGTCGGCGGGGGGCTGGAAACACCATATATTTT. Its translation is CASSRRRGAGNTIYF.

The chain uses TRBV5-6 and TRBJ1-5; TRBD1 agrees at 7 bases. The V and J ends lost 0 bases and 2 bases, in that order; junction bases with no gene match: 8. Germline CDR1 reads SGHDT; CDR2 reads YYEEEE. The CDR3 contains 17 residues. CDR3 coding DNA: TGTGCCAGCAGCTTGGGACAGGGTAAAGTGGGCAATCAGCCCCAGCATTTT. It encodes CASSLGQGKVGNQPQHF.

V gene TRBV27 combines with J gene TRBJ2-7; tentative D call: TRBD2 (5 bases). The CDR3 consists of 16 residues. V was cut by 2 bases and J by 2 bases, with 16 bases left in between. In germline, CDR1 is MNHEY, CDR2 SMNVEV (reference sequence). CDR3 sequence (DNA): TGTGCCAGCAGTTTAAAAGGGTTAGCGCTTACCTACGAGCAGTACTTC. Amino acid sequence: CASSLKGLALTYEQYF.

This clone has just one count. The gene calls are TRBV29-1 and TRBJ2-3; 13 bases match TRBD2. From germline, CDR1 is SQVTM and CDR2 ANQGSEA. The junction had 9 bases not matched to a gene; V was cut back by 8 bases and J by 4 bases. This CDR3 is built from 15 residues. CDR3 sequence: CSSDKGLAGPDTQYF. The CDR3 nucleotides read TGCAGCAGCGATAAGGGACTAGCGGGACCAGATACGCAGTATTTT.

This clone was counted once. This chain links TRBV10-1 with TRBJ1-5; D is unclear. V was trimmed by 0 bases and J by 0 bases, leaving 9 bases between them. CDR3 size: 16 residues. Germline V gene data show CDR1 as WNHNN and CDR2 as SYGVQD (reference sequence). Here the CDR3 DNA reads TGCGCCAGCAGTGAGTCCAACAGTTATAGCAATCAGCCCCAGCATTTT. The encoded protein is CASSESNSYSNQPQHF.

The genes are TRBV6-5 and TRBJ2-5, with D possibly matching TRBD2 (6 bases). The CDR3 contains 13 residues. The V gene's germline CDR1 is MNHEY and CDR2 SVGAGI. The V gene lost 6 bases and the J gene lost 5 bases, with 13 bases spanning the gap. DNA for the CDR3: TGTGCCAGCAGCCCGACTAGTTTCGAGACCCAGTACTTC. This encodes CASSPTSFETQYF.

The V gene is TRBV30, the J gene TRBJ2-7; 9 bases fit TRBD2. CDR1 and CDR2 (germline): GTSNPN, SVGIG (reference sequence). The length of the CDR3 is 16 residues. V trimming: 3 bases; J trimming: 2 bases; junction bases outside the gene matches: 11. Here the CDR3 DNA reads TGTGCCTGGAGGCCCTGGGTAGCGGGAGTGACCTACGAGCAGTACTTC. This gives the protein CAWRPWVAGVTYEQYF.

The J gene is TRBJ1-1, the V gene TRBV4-1, with unresolved D. The CDR3 is made up of 15 amino acids. The germline V gene has CDR1 MGHRA and CDR2 YSYEKL. The V and J ends lost 3 bases and 1 base respectively, with 12 bases between them. CDR3 nucleotides: TGCGCCAGCAGCCAGCGTTTTGATGGGAACACTGAAGCTTTCTTT. Translating it yields CASSQRFDGNTEAFF.

The chain couples TRBV6-5 to TRBJ1-2; D uncertain. The V gene's germline CDR1 is MNHEY and CDR2 SVGAGI. Trimming stripped 7 bases from V and 5 bases from J, with 8 bases between. The length of the CDR3 is 11 residues. The CDR3 sequence is CASKPLYGYTF. CDR3 bases: TGTGCCAGCAAGCCACTATATGGCTACACCTTC.

This rearrangement joins TRBV30 to TRBJ1-6; 8 bases line up with TRBD1. CDR1 and CDR2 (germline): GTSNPN, SVGIG (reference sequence). V dropped 1 base and J dropped 9; count of bases not matched to a gene: 5. This CDR3 spans 14 amino acids. CDR3 loop: CAWSASQGASPLHF. The CDR3 DNA follows: TGTGCCTGGAGTGCAAGTCAGGGGGCTTCACCCCTCCACTTT.

This clone was detected a few times. The chain links TRBV11-2 to TRBJ1-2; D perhaps matches TRBD1 (5 bases). CDR1 SGHAT and CDR2 FQNNGV come from the germline V gene. With 5 bases removed from V and 8 bases from J, the gap between germline ends came to 24 bases. This CDR3 spans 16 amino acids. This CDR3 is CASSPKPQGGVQGYTF. The CDR3 DNA sequence: TGTGCCAGCAGCCCAAAGCCTCAGGGTGGGGTTCAAGGCTACACCTTC.

This chain links TRBV20-1 with TRBJ1-5; D remains unclear. The CDR3 contains 11 residues. In germline, CDR1 is DFQATT, CDR2 SNEGSKA (reference sequence). V was shortened by 0 bases and J by 7 bases, with 4 bases between the two germline ends. CDR3 DNA sequence: TGCAGTGCTAGAGATGTACAGCCCCAGCATTTT. Encoded protein: CSARDVQPQHF.